The 17 T cell receptor beta chains below come from one sample, sequenced in a study of T cell responses to AZD1222 COVID-19 vaccine. Measured with immunoSEQ multiplex PCR; TCRdb has only the in-frame clones, and not every one. The sample has about 150,000 clones, less than 95% seen once. The sequencing used peripheral blood, collected on day 0 of AZD1222 vaccination. These receptors originate from an adult in good health.

This chain links TRBV3-1 (or the pseudogene TRBV3-2) with TRBJ2-4, with 7 positions matching TRBD2. V was pared by 4 bases and J by 4 bases, with 7 bases of the junction left unmatched. The CDR3 totals 15 residues. Germline-derived CDR1 and CDR2 are LGHDT and YNNKEL (reference sequence). The CDR3 DNA reads TGTGCCAGCAGCCTCCCGGTGGGGGGGAAAAACATTCAGTACTTC. Protein: CASSLPVGGKNIQYF.

V usage is TRBV7-2 and J usage is TRBJ1-1; D may be TRBD1 (5 bases). The V and J ends lost 3 bases and 0 bases respectively, with 20 bases between them. This CDR3 is built from 18 residues. Germline V gene data show CDR1 as SGHTA and CDR2 as FQGNSA. CDR3 region: CASSLVALRGGVNTEAFF. The CDR3 region has the DNA TGTGCCAGCAGCTTGGTGGCCCTACGTGGGGGAGTGAACACTGAAGCTTTCTTT. The entire variable domain, with the rest obtained from reference TRBV7-2 and TRBJ1-1, is as follows: GAGVSQSPSNKVTEKGKDVELRCDPISGHTALYWYRQSLGQGLEFLIYFQGNSAPDKSGLPSDRFSAERTGGSVSTLTIQRTQQEDSAVYLCASSLVALRGGVNTEAFFGQGTRLTVV.

This sequence joins TRBV29-1 and TRBJ2-5; the match to TRBD2 covers 10 bases. V trimming: 2 bases; J trimming: 4 bases; junction bases outside the gene matches: 4. CDR3 length equals 14 residues. Germline loops: CDR1 SQVTM, CDR2 ANQGSEA. The CDR3 DNA reads as TGCAGCGTTGAACTAGCGGGAGAGTCAGAGACCCAGTACTTC. It is translated as CSVELAGESETQYF.

This clone was seen only a few times. The CDR3 DNA reads TGTGCCAGCAGTCCTTGGACTAGCGGGAGCCATGAGCAGTTCTTC. Its translation: CASSPWTSGSHEQFF. The gene calls are TRBV28 and TRBJ2-1; 13 nucleotides align to TRBD2. Unmatched junction bases numbered 6, after V lost 5 bases and J lost 8 bases. Germline V gives CDR1 MDHEN, CDR2 SYDVKM. The CDR3 totals 15 residues.

The rearrangement uses TRBV2 and TRBJ2-7; a weak D match, TRBD2 (6 bases). Germline values: CDR1 SNHLY, CDR2 FYNNEI. V dropped 2 bases and J dropped 2 bases, with 16 bases sitting between them. This CDR3 region has 16 residues. CDR3 in amino acids: CASSEPLGLLTYEQYF. CDR3 coding DNA: TGTGCCAGCAGTGAACCCCTGGGACTCCTAACCTACGAGCAGTACTTC.

CDR3 bases: TGTGCCAGCAGTTTAGGTGTTGAAGCCAAAAACATTCAGTACTTC. Translating it yields CASSLGVEAKNIQYF. The chain employs TRBV28 and TRBJ2-4; D gene ambiguous. The CDR3 totals 15 residues. The V and J ends lost 2 bases and 0 bases respectively, with 8 bases between them. Germline CDR1 is MDHEN and CDR2 is SYDVKM.

The chain links TRBV28 to TRBJ2-2; D may be TRBD1 or TRBD2 (5 bases each). The germline CDR1 and CDR2 sequences are MDHEN and SYDVKM. This CDR3 region has 18 residues. Trimming stripped 5 bases from V and 0 bases from J, with 19 bases between. The CDR3 spells CASSPWAGTNANTGELFF. In DNA, the CDR3 is TGTGCCAGCAGTCCCTGGGCCGGGACGAACGCGAACACCGGGGAGCTGTTTTTT. The variable domain in full, completed from reference TRBV28 and TRBJ2-2, reads DVKVTQSSRYLVKRTGEKVFLECVQDMDHENMFWYRQDPGLGLRLIYFSYDVKMKEKGDIPEGYSVSREKKERFSLILESASTNQTSMYLCASSPWAGTNANTGELFFGEGSRLTVL.

The V call is TRBV5-4, the J call TRBJ2-7; 11 bases map to TRBD1. The germline gives CDR1 SGHNT, CDR2 YYREEE (reference sequence). This CDR3 has 13 amino acids. The trim removed 3 bases at V and 7 bases at J, leaving 3 bases unmatched. The CDR3 region is CASSWDRGREQYF. CDR3 sequence (DNA): TGTGCCAGCAGCTGGGACAGGGGGAGGGAGCAGTACTTC.

This clone is a singleton in its sample. The rearrangement links TRBV4-3 to TRBJ1-1, with D uncertain. CDR1 and CDR2 (germline): LGHNA, YSLEER. This CDR3 comprises 15 residues. V was clipped by 4 bases and J by 2 bases, with 14 bases between them. CDR3 sequence (DNA): TGCGCCAGCAGCCGCAGTCCCGGGGTCAACACTGAAGCTTTCTTT. It translates to CASSRSPGVNTEAFF.

The genes are TRBV15 and TRBJ1-5; the D is unclear. Germline CDR1 is LNHNV and CDR2 is YYDKDF (reference sequence). The V end lost 7 bases, the J end lost 5 bases, and 12 bases lay between the germline ends. This CDR3 has 13 amino acids. This CDR3 is CATTENADQPQHF. The CDR3 coding sequence is TGTGCCACCACGGAGAATGCCGATCAGCCCCAGCATTTT.

The CDR3 is CASSLNPPLSSNTGELFF. The CDR3 DNA reads as TGTGCCAGCAGCTTAAACCCCCCTCTCTCCTCGAACACCGGGGAGCTGTTTTTT. This chain connects TRBV13 to TRBJ2-2; the D is unclear. Germline V gives CDR1 PRHDT, CDR2 FYEKMQ (reference sequence). V lost 2 bases and J lost 0, with 16 bases in between. The CDR3 has 18 residues.

J is TRBJ2-7 and V is TRBV28; D is unresolved. Trimming cost V 7 bases and J 1 base, with 20 bases left between them. Germline values: CDR1 MDHEN, CDR2 SYDVKM. This CDR3 comprises 16 residues. The CDR3 here is CASNTATTLLSYEQYF. The CDR3 nucleotides read TGTGCCAGCAATACAGCAACCACTCTTTTGTCCTACGAGCAGTACTTC.

The rearrangement uses TRBV30 and TRBJ1-6, with TRBD1 matching 7 bases. The CDR3 loop spans 14 amino acids. Germline CDR1 GTSNPN, CDR2 SVGIG (reference sequence). The J segment lost 9 bases and the V segment lost 4 bases, leaving 9 bases of the junction unmatched. The CDR3 loop is CAWTDLRQGSPLHF. The CDR3 DNA sequence: TGTGCCTGGACAGACCTAAGACAGGGTTCACCCCTCCACTTT.

This chain connects TRBV27 to TRBJ1-6; possible D gene TRBD1, 6 bases. Trimming took 4 bases from V and 5 from J, leaving 21 bases between them. The CDR3 sequence is 18 residues long. Germline CDR1 MNHEY, CDR2 SMNVEV (reference sequence). The CDR3 bases are TGTGCCAGCAGTTCAATAACCAGAGGGGGGACTAATAATTCACCCCTCCACTTT. This codes for CASSSITRGGTNNSPLHF.

CDR3 protein: CASSASSSGSTEAFF. CDR3 nucleotides: TGTGCCAGCAGTGCGTCGTCTTCAGGGTCCACTGAAGCTTTCTTT. The chain is built from TRBV27 and TRBJ1-1; tentatively, D is TRBD1 (5 bases). The ends were cut back, 5 bases at V and 4 bases at J, with 17 bases in the middle. The CDR3 spans 15 residues. CDR1 and CDR2 from the germline V gene are MNHEY and SMNVEV (reference sequence).

This clone was counted a single time. V usage is TRBV18 and J usage is TRBJ1-2, with D uncertain. The V gene lost 3 bases and the J gene lost 5 bases, with 19 bases spanning the gap. Germline-derived CDR1 and CDR2 are KGHSH and LQKENI. The CDR3 is made up of 16 amino acids. This CDR3 is CASSPGTSEFSYGYTF. The CDR3 DNA is TGTGCCAGCTCACCGGGAACTTCAGAGTTTTCATATGGCTACACCTTC.

This sequence joins TRBV4-2 and TRBJ2-1, with TRBD2 matching 7 bases. This CDR3 is built from 16 residues. Germline CDR1 is LGHNA and CDR2 is YNFKEQ. V lost 4 bases and J lost 1; bases outside the gene matches: 7. DNA of the CDR3: TGTGCCAGCAGCCTCCCTCGGGAGGTTTCCTACAATGAGCAGTTCTTC. Translating it yields CASSLPREVSYNEQFF.